This TCR beta chain derives from a study of blood T cell repertoires in COVID-19. Germline V gene lookup returns CDR1 LGHNA and CDR2 YSLEER. V gave up 4 bases and J gave up 4 bases; unmatched junction bases: 8. There are 17 residues in the CDR3. TCRdb keeps only in-frame clones here, not all; method: immunoSEQ multiplex PCR. The sample shows about 280,000 clones, around 90% of them seen only once. The rearrangement uses TRBV4-3 and TRBJ2-3, with 13 bases fitting TRBD2. The sequencing sample was made of PBMCs or T cells enriched from blood (not recorded which). This receptor was taken from a middle-aged woman who had recovered from COVID-19. The CDR3 bases are TGCGCCAGCAGCCCTCGGACTAGCGGGAGAGGGGCAGATACGCAGTATTTT. This sequence encodes CASSPRTSGRGADTQYF.